What follows are 5 T cell receptor beta chains derived from one specimen sequenced in a study of blood T cell repertoires in COVID-19. The protocol was immunoSEQ multiplex PCR, while the TCRdb copy is restricted to in-frame clones and leaves out a portion. The table lists tens of thousands of clones, roughly 70% of them singletons. What was sequenced was peripheral blood. These receptors all come from a woman between 65 and 79 years old with acute or convalescent COVID-19.

This chain connects TRBV6-1 to TRBJ2-7, with 8 nucleotides matching TRBD1. There are 17 residues in the CDR3. V lost 4 bases to trimming and J lost 2 bases; unmatched junction nucleotides: 13. The germline gives CDR1 MNHNS, CDR2 SASEGT. DNA for the CDR3: TGTGCCAGCAGTGTCACATCCGGGACAGGTACTACCTACGAGCAGTACGTC. Translation: CASSVTSGTGTTYEQYV.

This clone was seen only once. CDR3 protein: CASSIRPGDEKLFF. The CDR3 DNA is TGTGCCAGTAGTATACGCCCAGGGGATGAAAAACTGTTTTTT. V usage is TRBV19 and J usage is TRBJ1-4, with TRBD1 as a possible D gene (6 bases). The germline CDR1 and CDR2 sequences are LNHDA and SQIVND (reference sequence). The CDR3 has 14 residues. V shed 2 bases and J shed 6 bases, with 10 bases lying between them.

This rearrangement joins TRBV2 to TRBJ1-2; 9 nucleotides align to TRBD1. V was pared by 3 bases and J by 8 bases, with 10 bases of the junction left unmatched. The CDR3 consists of 15 residues. Germline CDR1 is SNHLY and CDR2 is FYNNEI. The CDR3 DNA reads as TGTGCCAGCAGTGACTTCCCGGGACAGGGAAGGGGCTACACCTTC. Its translation is CASSDFPGQGRGYTF.

This clone was observed a handful of times. J is TRBJ1-2 and V is TRBV30, with TRBD1 as a possible D gene (6 bases). Germline V gene lookup returns CDR1 GTSNPN and CDR2 SVGIG (reference sequence). V was pared by 0 bases and J by 4 bases, with 18 bases between. This CDR3 is built from 16 residues. CDR3 loop: CAWSVAGGRGLYGYTF. In DNA form, the CDR3 reads TGTGCCTGGAGTGTGGCGGGCGGCAGGGGCCTCTATGGCTACACCTTC.

The J gene is TRBJ1-3, the V gene TRBV7-9; 10 nucleotides line up with TRBD1. Germline V gives CDR1 SEHNR, CDR2 FQNEAQ (reference sequence). Trimming removed 5 bases from V and 8 bases from J; junction bases left unmatched: 3. The CDR3 is made up of 13 amino acids. The CDR3 region is CASSDRGPDTIYF. The CDR3 DNA follows: TGTGCCAGCAGCGACAGGGGGCCGGACACCATATATTTT.